This TCR beta chain was identified during a study of CD8+ T cells in alopecia areata. CDR3 size: 11 residues. In germline, CDR1 is SQVTM, CDR2 ANQGSEA. Once RNA had been extracted, it was reverse transcribed into cDNA to act as the sequencing template. The table came from immunoSEQ multiplex PCR; TCRdb's copy has only in-frame clones and leaves some out. The table has fewer than 200,000 clones, 59% seen once. The rearrangement joins TRBV29-1 to TRBJ1-2, with D perhaps matching TRBD1 (6 bases). The source material was CD4+ T cells sorted from blood, sampled at week 0. The receptor's source is a human donor with alopecia areata. CDR3 residues: CSTGANYGYTF. CDR3 nucleotides: TGCTCGACAGGAGCTAACTATGGCTACACCTTC.